The 10 T cell receptor beta chains listed next were all sequenced from one sample in a study of shared clonotypes between healthy human individuals. Here immunoSEQ multiplex PCR was the method, and the copy in TCRdb shows in-frame clones only, minus some. Among about 1.1 million clones listed, roughly 80% were seen once. Sequenced: memory CD4+ T cells from PBMCs. Subset noted: CD45RA-negative fraction. These receptors came from a man in his late teens or twenties in good health. Some clones in this sample may be carry-over from other donors' samples.

The chain has TRBV7-9 and TRBJ2-2; D remains unclear. Trimming removed 5 bases from V and 5 bases from J, with 6 bases in between. The CDR3 totals 12 residues. The germline V gene has CDR1 SEHNR and CDR2 FQNEAQ (reference sequence). CDR3 amino acids: CASSTETGELFF. DNA for the CDR3: TGTGCCAGCAGCACAGAAACCGGGGAGCTGTTTTTT.

The CDR3 protein is CASRGWGSYEQYF. CDR3 sequence (DNA): TGTGCCAGCAGAGGTTGGGGGTCCTACGAGCAGTACTTC. This chain uses TRBV6-1 with TRBJ2-7; the D call may be TRBD1 or TRBD2 (5 bases each). The V end was cut by 6 bases, the J end by 1 base, with 10 bases between. Per germline, CDR1 MNHNS and CDR2 SASEGT. There are 13 residues in the CDR3.

The chain combines TRBV21-1 with TRBJ2-7; the D segment call TRBD2 is taken from the table without a DNA check. TRBV21-1 is shown as a pseudogene. The CDR3 consists of 19 residues. CDR3 DNA: TGTGCCAACGCTCATAAGGGGCGGGGGAGACCAGTCAGCTCCTACGAGCAGTACTTC. It codes for CANAHKGRGRPVSSYEQYF.

This chain uses TRBV10-2 with TRBJ2-1; 9 nucleotides match TRBD2. This CDR3 comprises 15 residues. Unmatched junction bases numbered 8, after V lost 6 bases and J lost 5 bases. From germline, CDR1 is WSHSY and CDR2 SAAADI. The CDR3: CASSLEGLADNEQFF. CDR3 nucleotide sequence: TGCGCCAGCAGCCTTGAGGGACTAGCTGACAATGAGCAGTTCTTC.

This clone has just one count. This chain joins TRBV6-5 and TRBJ2-6; 10 nucleotides agree with TRBD1. The CDR3 runs to 15 residues. V dropped 6 bases and J dropped 7; count of bases not matched to a gene: 6. The germline V gene has CDR1 MNHEY and CDR2 SVGAGI. The CDR3 reads CASSYRTGGANVLTF. The CDR3 nucleotides read TGTGCCAGCAGCTACCGGACAGGGGGAGCCAACGTCCTGACTTTC.

The chain carries TRBV11-3 and TRBJ2-3, with D possibly TRBD2 on 5 matching bases. V was shortened by 5 bases and J by 3 bases, with 9 bases between the two germline ends. CDR3 length: 13 residues. The germline V gene has CDR1 SGHNT and CDR2 YENEEA. The CDR3: CASSGWRTDTQYF. The CDR3 region has the DNA TGTGCCAGCAGCGGGTGGAGGACAGATACGCAGTATTTT.

The chain carries TRBV7-3 and TRBJ2-1; 9 bases align to TRBD2. Germline lookup yields CDR1 SGHTA and CDR2 FQGTGA. With V trimmed by 1 base and J by 9 bases, 16 bases remained unmatched. The CDR3 has 18 residues. The CDR3 spells CASSLMAGGPERPFEQFF. The DNA of the CDR3 is TGTGCCAGCAGCTTAATGGCGGGAGGGCCGGAGAGACCCTTTGAGCAGTTCTTC.

In its sample, this clone was seen once. The chain carries TRBV30 and TRBJ2-1; the match to TRBD2 covers 10 bases. Germline lookup yields CDR1 GTSNPN and CDR2 SVGIG (reference sequence). The CDR3 contains 15 residues. The ends lost 0 bases at V and 6 bases at J; junction bases unmatched: 5. CDR3 sequence reads: CAWSVRLAGRNEQFF. The CDR3 DNA reads as TGTGCCTGGAGTGTACGACTAGCGGGCCGCAATGAGCAGTTCTTC.

This clone showed up just a few times. The chain combines TRBV5-1 with TRBJ1-3; the D gene is possibly TRBD1 (6 bases). This CDR3 is built from 13 residues. Between the trimmed V and J ends, which lost 4 bases and 6 bases, there was a span of 11 bases. CDR1 is SGHRS, CDR2 YFSETQ, per germline. The CDR3 region has the DNA TGCGCCAGCAGCCCAGGACAGAAAAACACCATATATTTT. Translation gives CASSPGQKNTIYF.

The rearrangement links TRBV5-5 to TRBJ1-3; the D is unclear. Germline loops: CDR1 SGHKS, CDR2 YYEKEE (reference sequence). V was shortened by 0 bases and J by 0 bases, with 10 bases between the two germline ends. The CDR3 spans 16 residues. This chain's CDR3 is CASSLEIARSGNTIYF. Here the CDR3 DNA reads TGTGCCAGCAGCTTGGAAATCGCTCGCTCTGGAAACACCATATATTTT.